This entry concerns a single T cell receptor beta chain. Its antigen specificity is not known. No qualities accompany the bases; no much larger clone lies one base away. The sample has other DNA sequences that encode this CDR3 too. Library generation was performed with the immunoSEQ multiplex PCR assay. The source is immuneACCESS, and TCRdb retained only in-frame sequences with V and J called. Part of the clones is not carried over; for the studies checked, unresolved V genes explain less than half of this, and the remainder is unexplained. Present in this sample are about 73,000 clones, roughly 91% of which were seen just once. 40% of the sample is held by the ten biggest clonotypes. The study evaluated CTLA-4 blockade (ipilimumab) given together with focal radiation therapy in patients who had chemo-refractory metastatic non-small-cell lung cancer. These data belong to a study of radiotherapy plus CTLA-4 blockade in lung cancer (dated by TCRdb to 2017 to 2018). As for the study more broadly: Among the enrolled patients, around 19% had an objective response, and 25% to 35% reached disease control. Overall results and qualifications from the work: After treatment with radiotherapy and ipilimumab, TCR clones that originated in tumors expanded in peripheral blood. Early dynamic changes in blood T cell clones, together with increased serum interferon-beta after radiation, were reported as the strongest predictors of response.

Based on the germline V gene, the CDR1 and CDR2 sequences are MNHEY and SVGAGI. Unmatched junction bases come to 2, with V trimmed by 2 bases and J by 3 bases. From cysteine to phenylalanine, the CDR3 is 14 amino acids long. The DNA shown is the 42-base CDR3, in frame from base 1. This TCR was sampled from a human donor with non-small cell lung cancer that progressed on radiotherapy plus ipilimumab. The chain is assembled from TRBV6-5 and TRBJ2-7, with 9 middle bases fitting TRBD2. The sample here was peripheral blood, taken from a patient treated with radiotherapy plus ipilimumab. Here the CDR3 is given as CASSYGTSSYEQYF. The nucleotide sequence is TGTGCCAGCAGTTACGGGACTAGCAGCTACGAGCAGTACTTC.